Described below is a single TCR beta chain sequence and its context. Its specificity is not known. V lost 4 bases, J lost 7 bases, and 5 bases stayed unmatched. The CDR3 is 13 residues long. The repertoire was sequenced with immunoSEQ multiplex PCR; TCRdb's copy has only in-frame clones and lacks some. Of some 90,000 clones listed, nearly 90% are singletons. The data derive from a study of T cell responses to AZD1222 COVID-19 vaccine. Study-level findings and limits: Mostly white British, mostly female donors; authors suggested clonal diversity may be underestimated. Regions left unmutated in variants are reportedly the target of nearly half of spike-specific TCRs. Among those given AZD1222, only five or six were seropositive at baseline. Breadth and depth of Spike-specific TCRs rose after two AZD1222 doses.

The sequences come from peripheral blood, collected on day 0 of AZD1222 vaccination. The clonotype comes from an adult in good health. The chain joins TRBV12-3 or TRBV12-4 to TRBJ1-2; 8 bases are shared with TRBD1. The CDR3 nucleotides read TGTGCCAGCAGTTCCTCAGGGGGCAGTGGCTACACCTTC. Protein sequence: CASSSSGGSGYTF.